This T cell receptor beta chain is drawn from a study of T-cell memory formation after mild COVID-19. Turning to the study itself: TCR clustering was largely donor specific. Study-wide results and limits: Contracting CD4+ clones sat mainly in CM and EM; CD8+ in EMRA.

From 5'RACE with constant-segment primers came TCR alpha and TCR beta cDNA libraries that carried sample barcodes and UMIs. TCRdb re-analysed the 5' RACE reads in MiXCR, keeping a single row per CDR3 protein. This sample has 450,000 or so distinct CDR3 sequences, with more than 20% found just once. Turning to this clonotype: Its antigen is currently unknown.

The CDR3 is made up of 16 amino acids. Germline CDR1 and CDR2: SGHRS and YFSETQ. V lost 4 bases and J lost 15, with 29 bases in between. The source is an adult woman who had mild COVID-19 (a few samples of this study predate the infection). Cell type and time point are not known. The source material was PBMCs or a T cell subset sorted from them (not recorded which). The chain uses TRBV5-1 and TRBJ2-1; D may be TRBD2 (5 bases). The CDR3 nucleotides are TGCGCCAGCAGCATCCGCAATGTCGGTCCCGTCAAGGAGGTGTTCTTC. It yields the protein CASSIRNVGPVKEVFF.